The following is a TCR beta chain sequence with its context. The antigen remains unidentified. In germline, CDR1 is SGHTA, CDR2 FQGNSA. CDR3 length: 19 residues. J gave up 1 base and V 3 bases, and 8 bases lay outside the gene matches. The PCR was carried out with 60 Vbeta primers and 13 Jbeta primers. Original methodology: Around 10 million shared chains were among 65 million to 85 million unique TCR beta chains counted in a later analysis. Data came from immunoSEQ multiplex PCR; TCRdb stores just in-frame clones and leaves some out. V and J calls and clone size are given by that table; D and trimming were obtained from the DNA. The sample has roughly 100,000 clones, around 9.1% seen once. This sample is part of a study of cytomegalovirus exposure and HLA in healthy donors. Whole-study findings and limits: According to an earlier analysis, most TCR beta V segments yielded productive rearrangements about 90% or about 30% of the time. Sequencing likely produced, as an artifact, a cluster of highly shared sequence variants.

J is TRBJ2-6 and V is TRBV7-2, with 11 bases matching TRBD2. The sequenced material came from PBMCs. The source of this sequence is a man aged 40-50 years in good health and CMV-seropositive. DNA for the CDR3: TGTGCCAGCAGCTTCCTGACTAGCGGGGTTGGGTCTGGGGCCAACGTCCTGACTTTC. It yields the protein CASSFLTSGVGSGANVLTF. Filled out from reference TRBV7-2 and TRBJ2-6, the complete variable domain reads GAGVSQSPSNKVTEKGKDVELRCDPISGHTALYWYRQSLGQGLEFLIYFQGNSAPDKSGLPSDRFSAERTGGSVSTLTIQRTQQEDSAVYLCASSFLTSGVGSGANVLTFGAGSRLTVL.